The clone carrying this T cell receptor (beta chain) was recorded a few times. RNA was isolated and reverse transcribed to cDNA, the sequencing template. Some clones are missing from TCRdb's copy, which holds only in-frame ones; the method was immunoSEQ multiplex PCR. Among more than 200,000 clones, 65% to 70% were seen once, and the ten largest hold 1% to 1.5%. Researchers gathered lesional scalp punch biopsies and peripheral blood from patients with alopecia areata. This entry belongs to a study of CD8+ T cells in alopecia areata. The V segment lost 7 bases and the J segment 0 bases; nucleotides outside the gene matches: 2. Germline CDR1 reads SGHAT; CDR2 reads FQDESV (reference sequence). The CDR3 runs to 14 residues.

This chain connects TRBV11-1 to TRBJ2-2; TRBD1 matches 7 bases. The source material was CD4+ T cells sorted from blood, sampled at week 0. The receptor was derived from a human donor with alopecia areata. CDR3: CASTTGANTGELFF. CDR3 nucleotides: TGTGCCAGCACTACAGGGGCGAACACCGGGGAGCTGTTTTTT.